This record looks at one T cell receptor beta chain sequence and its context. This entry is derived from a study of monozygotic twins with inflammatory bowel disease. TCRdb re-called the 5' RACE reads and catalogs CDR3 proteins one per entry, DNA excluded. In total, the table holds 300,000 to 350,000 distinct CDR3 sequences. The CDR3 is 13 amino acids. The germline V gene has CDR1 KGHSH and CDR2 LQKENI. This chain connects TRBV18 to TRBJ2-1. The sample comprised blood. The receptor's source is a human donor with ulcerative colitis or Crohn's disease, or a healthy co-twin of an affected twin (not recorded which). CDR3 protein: CASSPWEYNEQFF.